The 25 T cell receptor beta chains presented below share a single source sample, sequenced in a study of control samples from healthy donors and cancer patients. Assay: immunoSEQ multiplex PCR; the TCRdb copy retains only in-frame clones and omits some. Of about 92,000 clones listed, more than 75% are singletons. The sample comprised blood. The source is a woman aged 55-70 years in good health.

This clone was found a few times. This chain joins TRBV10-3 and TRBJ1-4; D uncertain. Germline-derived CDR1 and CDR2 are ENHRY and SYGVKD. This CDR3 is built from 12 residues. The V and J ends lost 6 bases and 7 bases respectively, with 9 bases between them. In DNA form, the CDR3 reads TGTGCCATCAGCGAAGGAGGTGAAAAACTGTTTTTT. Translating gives CAISEGGEKLFF.

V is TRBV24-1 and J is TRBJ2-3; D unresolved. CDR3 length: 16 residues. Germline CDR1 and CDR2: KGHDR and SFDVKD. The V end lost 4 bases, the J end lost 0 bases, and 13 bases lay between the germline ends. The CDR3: CATSDPTETSTDTQYF. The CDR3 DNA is TGTGCCACCAGTGACCCTACAGAGACTAGCACAGATACGCAGTATTTT.

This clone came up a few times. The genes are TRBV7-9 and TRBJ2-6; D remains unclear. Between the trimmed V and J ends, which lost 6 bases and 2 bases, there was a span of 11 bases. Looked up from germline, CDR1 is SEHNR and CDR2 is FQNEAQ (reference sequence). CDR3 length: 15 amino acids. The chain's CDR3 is CASSFTVTGANVLTF. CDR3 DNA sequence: TGTGCCAGCAGTTTTACAGTGACTGGGGCCAACGTCCTGACTTTC.

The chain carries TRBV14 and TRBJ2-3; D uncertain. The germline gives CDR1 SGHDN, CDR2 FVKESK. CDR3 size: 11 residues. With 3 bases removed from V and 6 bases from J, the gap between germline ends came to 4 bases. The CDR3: CASSHRDTQYF. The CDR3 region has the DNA TGTGCCAGCAGCCATAGGGATACGCAGTATTTT.

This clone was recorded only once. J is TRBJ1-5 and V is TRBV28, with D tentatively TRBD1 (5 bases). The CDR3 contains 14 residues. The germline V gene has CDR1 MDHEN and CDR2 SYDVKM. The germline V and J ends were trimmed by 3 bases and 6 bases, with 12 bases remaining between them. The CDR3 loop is CASSFLGVGQPQHF. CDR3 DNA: TGTGCCAGCAGTTTCTTGGGGGTCGGTCAGCCCCAGCATTTT.

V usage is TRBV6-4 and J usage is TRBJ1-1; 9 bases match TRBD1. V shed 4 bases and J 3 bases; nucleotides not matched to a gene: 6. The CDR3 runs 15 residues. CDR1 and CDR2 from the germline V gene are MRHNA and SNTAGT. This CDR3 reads CASSAGTGSDTEAFF. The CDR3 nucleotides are TGTGCCAGCAGTGCTGGGACAGGGTCAGACACTGAAGCTTTCTTT.

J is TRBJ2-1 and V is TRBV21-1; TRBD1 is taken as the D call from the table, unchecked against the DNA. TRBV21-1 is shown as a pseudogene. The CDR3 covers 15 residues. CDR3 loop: CASSRKGLVCNEQFF. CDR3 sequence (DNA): TGTGCCAGCAGCAGAAAGGGGCTAGTCTGCAATGAGCAGTTCTTC.

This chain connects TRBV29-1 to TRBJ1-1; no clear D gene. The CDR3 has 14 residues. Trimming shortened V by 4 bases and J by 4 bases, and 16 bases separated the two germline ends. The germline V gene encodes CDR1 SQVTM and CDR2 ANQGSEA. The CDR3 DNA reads TGCAGCGTTGGCGAGATGGGCGGAAGCACTGAAGCTTTCTTT. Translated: CSVGEMGGSTEAFF. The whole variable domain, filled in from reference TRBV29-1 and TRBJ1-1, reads SAVISQKPSRDICQRGTSLTIQCQVDSQVTMMFWYRQQPGQSLTLIATANQGSEATYESGFVIDKFPISRPNLTFSTLTVSNMSPEDSSIYLCSVGEMGGSTEAFFGQGTRLTVV.

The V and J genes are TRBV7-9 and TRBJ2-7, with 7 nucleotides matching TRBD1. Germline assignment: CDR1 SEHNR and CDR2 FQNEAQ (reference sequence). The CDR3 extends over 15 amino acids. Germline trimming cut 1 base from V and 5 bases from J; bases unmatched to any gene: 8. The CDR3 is CASSLEETGTHEQYF. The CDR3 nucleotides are TGTGCCAGCAGCTTAGAGGAGACAGGGACCCACGAGCAGTACTTC.

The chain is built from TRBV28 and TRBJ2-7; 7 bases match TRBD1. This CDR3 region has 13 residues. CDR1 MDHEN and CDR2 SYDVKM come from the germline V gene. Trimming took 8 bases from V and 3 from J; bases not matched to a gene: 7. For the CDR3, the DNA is TGTGCCAGCTCCGCCGGGACAGACTACGAGCAGTACTTC. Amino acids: CASSAGTDYEQYF.

CDR3: CASSPTEVGQGTEAFF. CDR3 DNA: TGTGCCAGCTCACCCACTGAGGTGGGGCAGGGGACTGAAGCTTTCTTT. The chain combines TRBV18 with TRBJ1-1; a weak D match, TRBD1 (6 bases). This CDR3 region has 16 residues. V dropped 3 bases and J dropped 5 bases, with 19 bases sitting between them. Germline assignment: CDR1 KGHSH and CDR2 LQKENI.

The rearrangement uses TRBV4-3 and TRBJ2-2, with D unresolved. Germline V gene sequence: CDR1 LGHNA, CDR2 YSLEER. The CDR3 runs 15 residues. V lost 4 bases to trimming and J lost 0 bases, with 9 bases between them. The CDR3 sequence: CASSLIMANTGELFF. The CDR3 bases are TGCGCCAGCAGCCTAATAATGGCGAACACCGGGGAGCTGTTTTTT.

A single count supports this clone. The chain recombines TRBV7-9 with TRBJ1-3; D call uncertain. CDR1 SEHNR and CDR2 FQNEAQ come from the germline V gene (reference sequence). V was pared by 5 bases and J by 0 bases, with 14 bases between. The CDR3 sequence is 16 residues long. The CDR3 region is CASSPSRLFSGNTIYF. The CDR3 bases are TGTGCCAGCAGCCCAAGTCGGTTATTCTCTGGAAACACCATATATTTT.

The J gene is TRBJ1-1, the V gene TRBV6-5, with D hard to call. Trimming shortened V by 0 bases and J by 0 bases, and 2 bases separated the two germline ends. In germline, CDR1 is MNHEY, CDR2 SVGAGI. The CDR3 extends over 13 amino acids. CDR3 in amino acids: CASSYSVNTEAFF. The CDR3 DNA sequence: TGTGCCAGCAGTTACTCAGTGAACACTGAAGCTTTCTTT.

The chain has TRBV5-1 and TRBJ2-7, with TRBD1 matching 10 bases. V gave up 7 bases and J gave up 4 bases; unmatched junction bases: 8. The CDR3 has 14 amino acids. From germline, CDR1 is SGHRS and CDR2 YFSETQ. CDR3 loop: CASGSRGQGYEQYF. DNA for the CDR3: TGCGCCAGCGGGAGTAGGGGACAGGGGTACGAGCAGTACTTC. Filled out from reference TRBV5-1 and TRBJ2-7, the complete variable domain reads KAGVTQTPRYLIKTRGQQVTLSCSPISGHRSVSWYQQTPGQGLQFLFEYFSETQRNKGNFPGRFSGRQFSNSRSEMNVSTLELGDSALYLCASGSRGQGYEQYFGPGTRLTVT.

CDR3 protein: CASRGTGTGIWRAEAFF. The CDR3 nucleotides read TGTGCCAGCAGGGGAACCGGGACAGGGATTTGGAGGGCTGAAGCTTTCTTT. The gene calls are TRBV28 and TRBJ1-1; the match to TRBD1 covers 9 bases. The CDR3 consists of 17 residues. After removal of 6 bases from V and 6 bases from J, the junction contained 17 bases not matched to a gene. The V gene's germline CDR1 is MDHEN and CDR2 SYDVKM.

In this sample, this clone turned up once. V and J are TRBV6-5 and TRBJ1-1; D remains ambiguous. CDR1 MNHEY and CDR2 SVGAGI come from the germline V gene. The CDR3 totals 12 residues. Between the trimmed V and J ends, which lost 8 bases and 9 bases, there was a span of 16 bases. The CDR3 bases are TGTGCCAGCTCCGCCTCGGGTCGTCAAGCTTTCTTT. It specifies CASSASGRQAFF.

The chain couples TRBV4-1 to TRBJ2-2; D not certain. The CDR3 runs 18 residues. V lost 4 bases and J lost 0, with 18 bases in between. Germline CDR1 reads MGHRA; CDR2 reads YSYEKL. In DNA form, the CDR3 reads TGCGCCAGCAGCCGTCCGACTCTACTGGGGACGAACACCGGGGAGCTGTTTTTT. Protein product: CASSRPTLLGTNTGELFF.

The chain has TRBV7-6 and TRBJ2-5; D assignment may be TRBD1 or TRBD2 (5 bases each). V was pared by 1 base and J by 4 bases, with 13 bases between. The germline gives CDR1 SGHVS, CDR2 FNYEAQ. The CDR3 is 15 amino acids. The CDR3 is CASSLGLRGRETQYF. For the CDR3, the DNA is TGTGCCAGCAGCTTAGGCCTACGGGGCCGAGAGACCCAGTACTTC.

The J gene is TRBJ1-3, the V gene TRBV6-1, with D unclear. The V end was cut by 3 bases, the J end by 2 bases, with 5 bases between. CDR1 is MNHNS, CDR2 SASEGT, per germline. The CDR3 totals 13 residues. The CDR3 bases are TGTGCCAGCAGTGAGGTCACTGGAAACACCATATATTTT. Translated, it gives CASSEVTGNTIYF.

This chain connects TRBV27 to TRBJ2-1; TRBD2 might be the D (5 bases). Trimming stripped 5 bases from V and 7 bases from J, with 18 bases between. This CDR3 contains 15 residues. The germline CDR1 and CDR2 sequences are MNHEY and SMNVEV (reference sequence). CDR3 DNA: TGTGCCAGCAGTCACCAGAGGGCGCGTGGAAATGAGCAGTTCTTC. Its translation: CASSHQRARGNEQFF.

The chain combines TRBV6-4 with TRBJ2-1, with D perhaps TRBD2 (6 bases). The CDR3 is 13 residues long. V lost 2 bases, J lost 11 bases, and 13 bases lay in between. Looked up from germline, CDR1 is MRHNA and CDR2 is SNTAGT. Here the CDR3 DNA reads TGTGCCAGCAGTGACATGAGGGGAGGTAAGCAGTTCTTC. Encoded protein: CASSDMRGGKQFF.

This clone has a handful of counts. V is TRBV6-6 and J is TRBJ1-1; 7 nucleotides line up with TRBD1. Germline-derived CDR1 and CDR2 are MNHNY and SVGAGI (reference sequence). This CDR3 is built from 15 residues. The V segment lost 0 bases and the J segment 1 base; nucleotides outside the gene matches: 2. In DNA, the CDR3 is TGTGCCAGCAGTTACTCGCAGGGGGGGAACACTGAAGCTTTCTTT. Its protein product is CASSYSQGGNTEAFF.

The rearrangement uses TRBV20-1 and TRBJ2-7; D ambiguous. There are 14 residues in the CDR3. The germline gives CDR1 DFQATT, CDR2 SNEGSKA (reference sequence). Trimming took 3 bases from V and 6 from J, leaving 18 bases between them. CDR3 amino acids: CSASPPRRITEQYF. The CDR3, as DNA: TGCAGTGCTAGTCCCCCTAGGAGAATAACCGAGCAGTACTTC.

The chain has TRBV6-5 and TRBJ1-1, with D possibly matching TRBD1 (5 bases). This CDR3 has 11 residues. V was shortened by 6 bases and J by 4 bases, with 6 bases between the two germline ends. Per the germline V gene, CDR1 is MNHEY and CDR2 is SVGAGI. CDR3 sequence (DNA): TGTGCCAGCAGGGGGGGCACTGAAGCTTTCTTT. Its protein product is CASRGGTEAFF.